One sample yielded the 18 T cell receptor beta chains listed below, sequenced in a study of a mutant IDH1 vaccine in newly diagnosed glioma. Profiling relied on immunoSEQ multiplex PCR, and the TCRdb table lists in-frame clones only, not all of them. The sample lists about 56,000 clones, approximately 90% occurring once. For these receptors, no antigen is known. Sample time point: week 5, during vaccination. Doses of 300 ug of mutant IDH1 20-mer peptide were given with topical imiquimod. The specimen was PBMCs, collected from a glioma patient whose treatment included an IDH1 peptide vaccine. These TCRs come from a woman aged 40 to 50 with glioma.

V and J are TRBV6-5 and TRBJ2-3; D gene uncertain. V lost 6 bases to trimming and J lost 4 bases, with 14 bases between them. Germline lookup yields CDR1 MNHEY and CDR2 SVGAGI. This CDR3 is built from 14 residues. The CDR3 loop reads CASSRRFNPDTQYF. Here the CDR3 DNA reads TGTGCCAGCAGCCGTCGGTTTAACCCAGATACGCAGTATTTT.

The rearrangement joins TRBV13 to TRBJ2-2; the match to TRBD2 covers 7 bases. The V and J ends lost 5 bases and 6 bases, in that order; junction bases with no gene match: 12. There are 16 residues in the CDR3. The germline CDR1 and CDR2 sequences are PRHDT and FYEKMQ (reference sequence). CDR3 DNA sequence: TGTGCCAGCAGCCAATATGTGTTAGCGGGTCCCGGGGAGCTGTTTTTT. Residues: CASSQYVLAGPGELFF.

The chain uses TRBV4-1 and TRBJ2-7; 9 positions agree with TRBD1. Per germline, CDR1 MGHRA and CDR2 YSYEKL. V was clipped by 4 bases and J by 0 bases; unmatched bases: 1. CDR3 size: 14 residues. The CDR3 protein is CASSPTGGSYEQYF. DNA for the CDR3: TGCGCCAGCAGCCCGACAGGGGGCTCCTACGAGCAGTACTTC.

The V call is TRBV19, the J call TRBJ1-5; D gene unclear. Germline V gene data show CDR1 as LNHDA and CDR2 as SQIVND (reference sequence). V gave up 0 bases and J gave up 4 bases, with 7 bases separating them. The CDR3 is 14 residues long. In DNA, the CDR3 is TGTGCCAGTAGTATAGAACAGAAGAATCAGCCCCAGCATTTT. Translating it yields CASSIEQKNQPQHF. The variable domain in full, completed from reference TRBV19 and TRBJ1-5, reads DGGITQSPKYLFRKEGQNVTLSCEQNLNHDAMYWYRQDPGQGLRLIYYSQIVNDFQKGDIAEGYSVSREKKESFPLTVTSAQKNPTAFYLCASSIEQKNQPQHFGDGTRLSIL.

The chain uses TRBV7-2 and TRBJ2-5, with D tentatively TRBD2 (5 bases). Germline V gives CDR1 SGHTA, CDR2 FQGNSA. Trimming removed 8 bases at V and 5 bases at J, with 18 bases between. The CDR3 is 14 residues long. CDR3 coding DNA: TGTGCCAGCTCCTGGACTCAGCTGTGGGAGACCCAGTACTTC. This sequence encodes CASSWTQLWETQYF.

DNA of the CDR3: TGTGCCAGCAGCTTAAGAGGGGGCCCCTATAATTCACCCCTCCACTTT. Its translation: CASSLRGGPYNSPLHF. This chain joins TRBV11-2 and TRBJ1-6; 7 nucleotides align to TRBD1. V was clipped by 2 bases and J by 2 bases; unmatched bases: 3. The CDR3 sequence is 16 residues long. CDR1 is SGHAT and CDR2 is FQNNGV in the germline V gene. Combining the CDR3 with reference TRBV11-2 and TRBJ1-6 gives the whole variable domain EAGVAQSPRYKIIEKRQSVAFWCNPISGHATLYWYQQILGQGPKLLIQFQNNGVVDDSQLPKDRFSAERLKGVDSTLKIQPAKLEDSAVYLCASSLRGGPYNSPLHFGNGTRLTVT.

CDR3 residues: CASSPLGLAGAVTGELFF. In DNA, the CDR3 is TGCGCCAGCAGCCCTCTTGGACTAGCGGGGGCCGTTACCGGGGAGCTGTTTTTT. The rearrangement links TRBV4-1 to TRBJ2-2; 13 nucleotides line up with TRBD2. The CDR3 loop spans 18 amino acids. After removal of 4 bases from V and 5 bases from J, the junction contained 10 bases not matched to a gene. Germline V CDR1 and CDR2: MGHRA, YSYEKL.

The rearrangement joins TRBV27 to TRBJ2-7, with 11 bases that match TRBD1. Trimming removed 6 bases from V and 3 bases from J; junction bases left unmatched: 10. The CDR3 is 16 amino acids. Germline CDR1 MNHEY, CDR2 SMNVEV (reference sequence). The CDR3: CASRVGTGTGGYEQYF. The DNA of the CDR3 is TGTGCCAGCAGAGTCGGGACCGGGACAGGGGGCTACGAGCAGTACTTC.

The genes are TRBV6-1 and TRBJ1-1; no definite D call. Trimming removed 6 bases from V and 1 base from J, with 6 bases in between. This CDR3 comprises 12 residues. Germline CDR1 is MNHNS and CDR2 is SASEGT. CDR3 DNA: TGTGCCAGCAGCAAACAGAACACTGAAGCTTTCTTT. As protein: CASSKQNTEAFF.

There are a few counts of this clone. The chain has TRBV2 and TRBJ1-1, with D possibly TRBD1 on 6 matching bases. The CDR3 length is 14 residues. Per the germline V gene, CDR1 is SNHLY and CDR2 is FYNNEI. V was clipped by 7 bases and J by 7 bases, with 19 bases between them. The DNA of the CDR3 is TGTGCCAGCACCCTACAGGGACGGCTGAATGAAGCTTTCTTT. It translates to CASTLQGRLNEAFF.

This sequence joins TRBV7-8 and TRBJ2-7; D gene ambiguous. The CDR3 sequence is 15 residues long. Trimming removed 0 bases at V and 0 bases at J, with 9 bases between. Looked up from germline, CDR1 is SGHVS and CDR2 is FQNEAQ. The CDR3 region is CASSLAGIGSYEQYF. Written as DNA, the CDR3 is TGTGCCAGCAGCTTAGCAGGGATCGGCTCCTACGAGCAGTACTTC.

The V call is TRBV29-1, the J call TRBJ2-5; D ambiguous. Trimming left V 2 bases short and J 6 bases short, with 10 bases between. The CDR3 contains 12 residues. Germline lookup yields CDR1 SQVTM and CDR2 ANQGSEA. CDR3 loop: CSVESPVQTQYF. CDR3 coding DNA: TGCAGCGTTGAATCCCCGGTCCAGACCCAGTACTTC.

V gene TRBV29-1 combines with J gene TRBJ2-5, with TRBD2 matching 10 bases. CDR1 and CDR2 (germline): SQVTM, ANQGSEA. With 5 bases clipped from V and 5 bases from J, the junction kept 8 bases outside the gene matches. The CDR3 sequence is 14 residues long. CDR3 sequence reads: CSVKLAGPRETQYF. The CDR3 DNA is TGCAGCGTTAAACTAGCGGGGCCCCGGGAGACCCAGTACTTC.

The chain employs TRBV6-1 and TRBJ2-3; a weak D match, TRBD1 (5 bases). The CDR3 runs to 16 residues. The V gene lost 3 bases and the J gene lost 2 bases, with 15 bases spanning the gap. CDR1 and CDR2 from the germline V gene are MNHNS and SASEGT. The CDR3: CASSDLTGPPTDTQYF. Written as DNA, the CDR3 is TGTGCCAGCAGTGACCTAACAGGACCCCCCACAGATACGCAGTATTTT.

The rearrangement joins TRBV5-8 to TRBJ1-2; 11 bases align to TRBD1. This CDR3 is 15 amino acids long. Germline trimming cut 3 bases from V and 6 bases from J; bases unmatched to any gene: 7. In germline, CDR1 is SGHTS, CDR2 YDEGEE. CDR3 in DNA: TGTGCCAGCAGCTCCCGGACAGGGGGCGCGGATGGCTACACCTTC. This translates into CASSSRTGGADGYTF.

This clone was observed once. The V gene is TRBV27, the J gene TRBJ2-3; no reliable D call. The CDR3 spans 13 residues. The V and J ends lost 7 bases and 1 base respectively, with 9 bases between them. Germline V gene data show CDR1 as MNHEY and CDR2 as SMNVEV (reference sequence). CDR3 sequence reads: CASTPAGTDTQYF. The CDR3 DNA follows: TGTGCCAGCACCCCGGCAGGCACAGATACGCAGTATTTT.

V usage is TRBV5-1 and J usage is TRBJ2-5; D unresolved. The V end lost 5 bases, the J end lost 1 base, and 12 bases lay between the germline ends. The CDR3 runs to 14 residues. Germline V gene data show CDR1 as SGHRS and CDR2 as YFSETQ. CDR3 DNA sequence: TGCGCCAGCAGTTTACGCCCAGCCCAAGAGACCCAGTACTTC. This translates into CASSLRPAQETQYF. Full variable domain (remainder filled in from reference TRBV5-1 and TRBJ2-5): KAGVTQTPRYLIKTRGQQVTLSCSPISGHRSVSWYQQTPGQGLQFLFEYFSETQRNKGNFPGRFSGRQFSNSRSEMNVSTLELGDSALYLCASSLRPAQETQYFGPGTRLLVL.

V and J are TRBV11-2 and TRBJ2-5; D is undetermined. The CDR3 consists of 12 residues. Germline values: CDR1 SGHAT, CDR2 FQNNGV. The ends were cut back, 3 bases at V and 5 bases at J, with 7 bases in the middle. The CDR3 sequence is CASSFLGETQYF. CDR3 sequence (DNA): TGTGCCAGCAGCTTCCTAGGGGAGACCCAGTACTTC. Filled out from reference TRBV11-2 and TRBJ2-5, the complete variable domain reads EAGVAQSPRYKIIEKRQSVAFWCNPISGHATLYWYQQILGQGPKLLIQFQNNGVVDDSQLPKDRFSAERLKGVDSTLKIQPAKLEDSAVYLCASSFLGETQYFGPGTRLLVL.